This T cell receptor (beta chain) was identified during a study of T-cell reconstitution after alpha-beta-depleted transplantation in children. Per the germline V gene, CDR1 is SGDLS and CDR2 is YYNGEE. With V trimmed by 4 bases and J by 4 bases, 4 bases remained unmatched. CDR3 length equals 16 residues. During its preparation, the TCRbeta library received unique molecular identifiers. TCRdb passed the PCR reads through MiXCR, listing each CDR3 protein once. This sample yields fewer than 350,000 distinct CDR3 sequences, of which 10% are seen a single time; over 6% belongs to the top ten. This TCR derives from a boy younger than two with acute myeloid leukemia, due to receive a stem cell transplant. The rearrangement links TRBV9 to TRBJ1-6, with TRBD1 matching over 11 bases. This material consisted of PBMCs, taken before TCRalphabeta/CD19-depleted stem cell transplant. The CDR3, as DNA: TGTGCCAGCAGCCTCGGACAGGGGGCGTATAATTCACCCCTCCACTTT. This codes for CASSLGQGAYNSPLHF.